This T cell receptor beta chain was profiled in a study of blood T cell repertoires in COVID-19. Study as a whole: The United States, Italy and Spain were the sources of the acute and convalescent COVID-19 samples. In each case, the material was cDNA or gDNA derived from T cells, B-cell-depleted T cells, or PBMCs.

As processed by the authors: Reference gene primer amplification gave nucleated cell count estimates. TCRdb's table, derived via immunoSEQ multiplex PCR, lists solely in-frame clones and lacks some. From that table come the V and J calls and clone size; the DNA was used to work out D and trimming. The sample lists about 120,000 clones, roughly 79% occurring once. The ends were cut back, 6 bases at V and 3 bases at J, with 21 bases in the middle. The CDR3 runs 17 residues. CDR1 and CDR2 from the germline V gene are MNHEY and SMNVEV (reference sequence). This TCR derives from a human donor in a cohort sampled during active COVID-19. This sequence joins TRBV27 and TRBJ1-3; D perhaps matches TRBD1 (5 bases). Sequenced: peripheral blood. This CDR3 is CASSPGGVGVVGNTIYF. The CDR3 coding sequence is TGTGCCAGCAGCCCCGGGGGGGTAGGGGTGGTTGGAAACACCATATATTTT.